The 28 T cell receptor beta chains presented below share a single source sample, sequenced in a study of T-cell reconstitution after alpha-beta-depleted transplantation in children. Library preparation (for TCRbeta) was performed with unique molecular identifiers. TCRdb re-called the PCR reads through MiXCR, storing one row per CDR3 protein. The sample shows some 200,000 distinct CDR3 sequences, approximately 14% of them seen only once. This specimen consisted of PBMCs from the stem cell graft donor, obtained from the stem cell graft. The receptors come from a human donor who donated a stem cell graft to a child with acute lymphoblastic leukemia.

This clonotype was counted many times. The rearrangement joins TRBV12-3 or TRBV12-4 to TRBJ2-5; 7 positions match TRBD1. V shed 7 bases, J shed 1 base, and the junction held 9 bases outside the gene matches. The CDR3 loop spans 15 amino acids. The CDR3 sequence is CASTLNRGGQETQYF. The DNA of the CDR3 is TGTGCCAGCACCCTAAACAGGGGCGGCCAAGAGACCCAGTACTTC.

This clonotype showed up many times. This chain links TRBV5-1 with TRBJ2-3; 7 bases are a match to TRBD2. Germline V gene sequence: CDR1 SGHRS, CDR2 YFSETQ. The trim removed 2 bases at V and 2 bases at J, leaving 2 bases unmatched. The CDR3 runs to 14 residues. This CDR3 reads CASSFGRSTDTQYF. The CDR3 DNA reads TGCGCCAGCAGCTTCGGGAGGTCCACAGATACGCAGTATTTT.

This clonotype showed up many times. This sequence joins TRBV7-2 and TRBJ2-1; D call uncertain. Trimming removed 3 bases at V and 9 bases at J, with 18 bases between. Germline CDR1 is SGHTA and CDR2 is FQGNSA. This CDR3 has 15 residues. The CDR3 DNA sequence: TGTGCCAGCAGCTTTCGGGCTGCGGCCGGCGGTGAGCAGTTCTTC. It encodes CASSFRAAAGGEQFF.

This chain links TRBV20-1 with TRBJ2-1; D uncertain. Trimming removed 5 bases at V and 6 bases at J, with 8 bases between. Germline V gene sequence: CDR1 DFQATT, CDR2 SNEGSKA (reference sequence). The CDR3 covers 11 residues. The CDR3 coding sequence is TGCAGTGCTGAGTCAGGCAATGAGCAGTTCTTC. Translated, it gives CSAESGNEQFF.

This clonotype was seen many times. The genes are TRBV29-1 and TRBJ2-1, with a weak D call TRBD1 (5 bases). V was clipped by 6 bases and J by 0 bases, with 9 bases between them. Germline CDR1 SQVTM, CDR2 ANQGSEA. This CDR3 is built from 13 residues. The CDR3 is CSVQVGSYNEQFF. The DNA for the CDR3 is TGCAGCGTACAGGTTGGCTCCTACAATGAGCAGTTCTTC.

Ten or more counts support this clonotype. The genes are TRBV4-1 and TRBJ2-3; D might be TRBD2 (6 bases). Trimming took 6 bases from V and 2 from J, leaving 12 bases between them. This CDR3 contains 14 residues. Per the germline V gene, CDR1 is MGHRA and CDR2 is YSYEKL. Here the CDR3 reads CASRRESNTDTQYF. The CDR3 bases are TGCGCCAGCAGACGGGAGTCTAACACAGATACGCAGTATTTT.

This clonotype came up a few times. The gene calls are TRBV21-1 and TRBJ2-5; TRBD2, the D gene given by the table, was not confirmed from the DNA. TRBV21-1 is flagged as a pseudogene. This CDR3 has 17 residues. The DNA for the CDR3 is TGTGCCAGCAGCAGGTACAGCAGGACTAGCACCCAAGAGACCCAGTACTTC. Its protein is CASSRYSRTSTQETQYF.

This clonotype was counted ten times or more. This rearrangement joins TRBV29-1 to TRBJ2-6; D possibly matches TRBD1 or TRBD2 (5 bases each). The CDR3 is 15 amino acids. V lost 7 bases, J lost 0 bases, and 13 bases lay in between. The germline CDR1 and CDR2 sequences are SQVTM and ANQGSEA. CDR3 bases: TGCAGCGCCTCCGGGGACCCCTCTGGGGCCAACGTCCTGACTTTC. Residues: CSASGDPSGANVLTF.

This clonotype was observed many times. The CDR3 loop is CASSQELALARNEQFF. CDR3 DNA sequence: TGTGCCAGCAGCCAAGAACTTGCGTTAGCGAGGAATGAGCAGTTCTTC. This chain uses TRBV3-1 with TRBJ2-1, with D possibly matching TRBD2 (5 bases). Germline V lookup: CDR1 LGHDT, CDR2 YNNKEL (reference sequence). The CDR3 is 16 amino acids. V was shortened by 0 bases and J by 7 bases, with 16 bases between the two germline ends.

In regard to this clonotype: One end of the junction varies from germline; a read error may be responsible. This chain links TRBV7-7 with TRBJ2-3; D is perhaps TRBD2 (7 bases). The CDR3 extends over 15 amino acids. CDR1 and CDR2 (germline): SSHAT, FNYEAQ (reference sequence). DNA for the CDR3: TGTGCTAGCAGCTTAAGAGGGGGGGCCACAGATACGCAGTATTTT. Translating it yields CASSLRGGATDTQYF.

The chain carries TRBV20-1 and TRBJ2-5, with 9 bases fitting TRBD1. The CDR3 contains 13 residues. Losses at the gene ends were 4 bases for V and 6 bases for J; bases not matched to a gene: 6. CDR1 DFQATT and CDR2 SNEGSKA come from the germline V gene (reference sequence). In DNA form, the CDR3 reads TGCAGTGCTAAAACAGGGGGCACGAAGACCCAGTACTTC. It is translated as CSAKTGGTKTQYF.

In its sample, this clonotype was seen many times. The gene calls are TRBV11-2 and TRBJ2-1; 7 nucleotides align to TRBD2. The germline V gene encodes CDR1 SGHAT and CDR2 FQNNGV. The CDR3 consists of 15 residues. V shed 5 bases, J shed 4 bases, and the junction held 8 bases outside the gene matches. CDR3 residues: CASSHSLGGYNEQFF. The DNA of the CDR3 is TGTGCCAGCAGCCATTCCCTGGGGGGGTACAATGAGCAGTTCTTC. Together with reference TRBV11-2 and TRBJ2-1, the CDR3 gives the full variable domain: EAGVAQSPRYKIIEKRQSVAFWCNPISGHATLYWYQQILGQGPKLLIQFQNNGVVDDSQLPKDRFSAERLKGVDSTLKIQPAKLEDSAVYLCASSHSLGGYNEQFFGPGTRLTVL.

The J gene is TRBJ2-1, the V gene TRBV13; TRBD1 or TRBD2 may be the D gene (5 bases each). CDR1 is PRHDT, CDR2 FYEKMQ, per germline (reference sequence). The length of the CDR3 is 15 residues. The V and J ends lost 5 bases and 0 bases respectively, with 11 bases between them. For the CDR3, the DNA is TGTGCCAGCAGCCCCGGGGCCTTCTCCTACAATGAGCAGTTCTTC. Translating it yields CASSPGAFSYNEQFF.

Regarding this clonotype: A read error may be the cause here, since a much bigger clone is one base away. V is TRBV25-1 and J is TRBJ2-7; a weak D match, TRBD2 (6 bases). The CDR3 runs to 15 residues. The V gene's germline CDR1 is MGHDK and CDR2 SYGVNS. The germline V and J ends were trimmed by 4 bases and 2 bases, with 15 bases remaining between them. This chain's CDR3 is CASSGTRESPYEQYF. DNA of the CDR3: TGTGCCAGCAGTGGGACGCGGGAAAGCCCCTACGAGCAGTACTTC.

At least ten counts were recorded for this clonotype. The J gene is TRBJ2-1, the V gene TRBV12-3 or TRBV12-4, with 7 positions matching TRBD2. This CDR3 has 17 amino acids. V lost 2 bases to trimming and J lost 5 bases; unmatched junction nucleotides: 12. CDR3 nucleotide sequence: TGTGCCAGCAGTTTATTCTTTGGCGGGAGATACAACAATGAGCAGTTCTTC. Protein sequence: CASSLFFGGRYNNEQFF.

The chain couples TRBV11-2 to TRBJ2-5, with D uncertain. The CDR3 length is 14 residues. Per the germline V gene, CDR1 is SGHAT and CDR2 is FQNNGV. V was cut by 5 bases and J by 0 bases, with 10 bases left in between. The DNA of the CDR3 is TGTGCCAGCAGCCGATCAGTCTACCAAGAGACCCAGTACTTC. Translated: CASSRSVYQETQYF.

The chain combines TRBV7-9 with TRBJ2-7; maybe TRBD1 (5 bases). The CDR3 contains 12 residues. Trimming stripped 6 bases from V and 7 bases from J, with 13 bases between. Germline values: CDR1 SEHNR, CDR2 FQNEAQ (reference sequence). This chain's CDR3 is CASSSQPGEQYF. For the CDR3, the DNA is TGTGCCAGCAGTTCTCAACCAGGGGAGCAGTACTTC.

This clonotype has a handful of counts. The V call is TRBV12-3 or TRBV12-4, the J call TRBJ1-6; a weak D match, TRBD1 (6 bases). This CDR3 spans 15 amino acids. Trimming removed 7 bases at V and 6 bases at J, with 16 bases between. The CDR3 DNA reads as TGTGCCAGCACCCCTCAGGGGCAGAGTAATTCACCCCTCCACTTT. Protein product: CASTPQGQSNSPLHF.

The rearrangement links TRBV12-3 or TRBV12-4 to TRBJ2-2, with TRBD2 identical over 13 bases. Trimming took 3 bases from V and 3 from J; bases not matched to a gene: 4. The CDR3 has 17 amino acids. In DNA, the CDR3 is TGTGCCAGCAGTTTGGGACTAGCGGGGACGGACACCGGGGAGCTGTTTTTT. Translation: CASSLGLAGTDTGELFF.

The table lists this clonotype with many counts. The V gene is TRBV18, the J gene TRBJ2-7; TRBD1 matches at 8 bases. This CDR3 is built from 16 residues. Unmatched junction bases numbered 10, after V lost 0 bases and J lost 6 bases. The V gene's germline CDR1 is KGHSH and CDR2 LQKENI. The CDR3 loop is CASSPPSGQGKTEQYF. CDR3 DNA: TGTGCCAGCTCACCACCGTCTGGACAGGGTAAGACCGAGCAGTACTTC. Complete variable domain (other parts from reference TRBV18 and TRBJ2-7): NAGVMQNPRHLVRRRGQEARLRCSPMKGHSHVYWYRQLPEEGLKFMVYLQKENIIDESGMPKERFSAEFPKEGPSILRIQQVVRGDSAAYFCASSPPSGQGKTEQYFGPGTRLTVT.

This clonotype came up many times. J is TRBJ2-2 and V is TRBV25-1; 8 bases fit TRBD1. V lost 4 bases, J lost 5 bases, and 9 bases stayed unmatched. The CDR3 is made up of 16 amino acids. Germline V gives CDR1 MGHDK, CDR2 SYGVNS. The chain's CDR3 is CASSGEGQGRTGELFF. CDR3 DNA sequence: TGTGCCAGCAGTGGCGAAGGACAGGGTCGGACCGGGGAGCTGTTTTTT.

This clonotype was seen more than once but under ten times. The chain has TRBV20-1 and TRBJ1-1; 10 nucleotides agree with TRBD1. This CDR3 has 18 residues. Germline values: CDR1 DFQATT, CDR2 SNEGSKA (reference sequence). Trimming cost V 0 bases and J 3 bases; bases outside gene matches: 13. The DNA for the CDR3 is TGCAGTGCTAGAGATGAATTCCGACAGGGGGCAACTGACACTGAAGCTTTCTTT. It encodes CSARDEFRQGATDTEAFF.

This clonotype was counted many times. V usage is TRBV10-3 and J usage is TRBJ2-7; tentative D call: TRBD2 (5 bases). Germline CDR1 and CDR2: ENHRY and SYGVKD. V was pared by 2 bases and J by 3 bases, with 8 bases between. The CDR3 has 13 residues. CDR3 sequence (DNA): TGTGCCATCAGTGAGGGACTGCACTACGAGCAGTACTTC. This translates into CAISEGLHYEQYF.

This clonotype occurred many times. CDR3 loop: CASSVDGLNTGELFF. The CDR3 nucleotides are TGTGCCAGTTCGGTAGATGGTCTGAACACCGGGGAGCTGTTTTTT. V gene TRBV12-3 or TRBV12-4 combines with J gene TRBJ2-2, with D unresolved. This CDR3 is built from 15 residues. Trimming took 9 bases from V and 1 from J, leaving 15 bases between them.

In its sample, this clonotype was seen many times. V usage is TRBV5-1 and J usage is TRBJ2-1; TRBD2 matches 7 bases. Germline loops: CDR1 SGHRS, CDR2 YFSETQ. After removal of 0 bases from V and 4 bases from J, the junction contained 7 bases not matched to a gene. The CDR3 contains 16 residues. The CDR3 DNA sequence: TGCGCCAGCAGCTTGGTTGCTCTAGCGGAATACAATGAGCAGTTCTTC. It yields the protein CASSLVALAEYNEQFF.

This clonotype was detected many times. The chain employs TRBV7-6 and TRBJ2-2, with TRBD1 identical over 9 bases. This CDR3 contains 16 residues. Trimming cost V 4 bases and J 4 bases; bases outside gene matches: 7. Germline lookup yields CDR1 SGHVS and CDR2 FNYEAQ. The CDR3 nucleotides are TGTGCCAGCAGCTCATCGGGACAGGGTACCACCGGGGAGCTGTTTTTT. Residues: CASSSSGQGTTGELFF.

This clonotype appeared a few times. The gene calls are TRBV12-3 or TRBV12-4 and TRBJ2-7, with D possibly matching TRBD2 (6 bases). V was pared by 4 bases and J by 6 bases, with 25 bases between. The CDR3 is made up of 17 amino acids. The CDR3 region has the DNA TGTGCCAGCAGTTCCAGGAGGGTTTACGGCGCTCCTGGCGAGCAGTACTTC. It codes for CASSSRRVYGAPGEQYF.

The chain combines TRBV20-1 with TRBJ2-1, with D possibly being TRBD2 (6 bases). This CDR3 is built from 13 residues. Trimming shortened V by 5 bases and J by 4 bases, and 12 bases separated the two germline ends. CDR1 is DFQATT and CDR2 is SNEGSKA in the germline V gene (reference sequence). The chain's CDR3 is CSAPGVRYNEQFF. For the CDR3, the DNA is TGCAGTGCTCCGGGAGTCAGGTACAATGAGCAGTTCTTC.